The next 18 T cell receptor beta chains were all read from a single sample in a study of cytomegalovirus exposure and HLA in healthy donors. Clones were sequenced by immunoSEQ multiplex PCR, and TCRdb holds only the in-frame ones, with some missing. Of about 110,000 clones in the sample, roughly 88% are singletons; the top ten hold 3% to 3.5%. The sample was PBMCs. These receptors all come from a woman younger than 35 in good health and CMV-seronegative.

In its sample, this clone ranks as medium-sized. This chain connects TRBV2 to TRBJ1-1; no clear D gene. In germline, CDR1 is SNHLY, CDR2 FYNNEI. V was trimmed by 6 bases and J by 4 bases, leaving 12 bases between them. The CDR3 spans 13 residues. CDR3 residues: CASRRGWVTEAFF. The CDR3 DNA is TGTGCCAGCAGACGGGGTTGGGTCACTGAAGCTTTCTTT.

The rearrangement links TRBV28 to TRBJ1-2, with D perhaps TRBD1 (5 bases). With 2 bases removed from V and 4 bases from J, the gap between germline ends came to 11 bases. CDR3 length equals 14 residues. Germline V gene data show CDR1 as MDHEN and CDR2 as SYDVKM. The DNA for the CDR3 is TGTGCCAGCAGTTTAATTCTGGGGCCCTATGGCTACACCTTC. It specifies CASSLILGPYGYTF.

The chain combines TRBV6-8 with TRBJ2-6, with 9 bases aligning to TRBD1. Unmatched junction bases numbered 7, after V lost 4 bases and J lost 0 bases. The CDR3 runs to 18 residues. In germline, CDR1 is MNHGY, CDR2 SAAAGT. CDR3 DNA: TGTGCCAGCAGTTCCCTGAGGGACAGGGACTCTGGGGCCAACGTCCTGACTTTC. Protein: CASSSLRDRDSGANVLTF.

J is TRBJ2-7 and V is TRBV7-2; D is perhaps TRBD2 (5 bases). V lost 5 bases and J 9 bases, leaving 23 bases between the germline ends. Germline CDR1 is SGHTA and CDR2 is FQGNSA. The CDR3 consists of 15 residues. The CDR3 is CASSPTGRVRGGQYF. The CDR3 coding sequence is TGTGCCAGCAGCCCTACCGGGCGGGTCCGGGGTGGGCAGTACTTC. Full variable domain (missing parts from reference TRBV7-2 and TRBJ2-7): GAGVSQSPSNKVTEKGKDVELRCDPISGHTALYWYRQSLGQGLEFLIYFQGNSAPDKSGLPSDRFSAERTGGSVSTLTIQRTQQEDSAVYLCASSPTGRVRGGQYFGPGTRLTVT.

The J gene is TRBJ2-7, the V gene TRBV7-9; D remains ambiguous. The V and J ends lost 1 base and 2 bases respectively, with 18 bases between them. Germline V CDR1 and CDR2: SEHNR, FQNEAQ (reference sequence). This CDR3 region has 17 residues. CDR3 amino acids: CASSLDRLTIFPYEQYF. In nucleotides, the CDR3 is TGTGCCAGCAGCTTAGACAGATTAACAATTTTTCCCTACGAGCAGTACTTC.

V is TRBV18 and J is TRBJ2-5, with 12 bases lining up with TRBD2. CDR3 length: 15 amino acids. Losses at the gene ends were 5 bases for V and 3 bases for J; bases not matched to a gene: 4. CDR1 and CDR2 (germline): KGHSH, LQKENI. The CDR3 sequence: CASSLLAGGEETQYF. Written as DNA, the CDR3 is TGTGCCAGCTCATTACTAGCGGGGGGTGAAGAGACCCAGTACTTC.

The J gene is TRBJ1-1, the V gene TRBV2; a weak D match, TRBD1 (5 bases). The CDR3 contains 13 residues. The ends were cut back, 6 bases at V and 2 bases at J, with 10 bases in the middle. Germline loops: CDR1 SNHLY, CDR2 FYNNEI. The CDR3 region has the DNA TGTGCCAGCAGGCCCAGGGATAACACTGAAGCTTTCTTT. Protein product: CASRPRDNTEAFF.

The CDR3 bases are TGTGCCACCACTGGGGGGGGGAACTATGGCTACACCTTC. Protein sequence: CATTGGGNYGYTF. The chain couples TRBV6-5 to TRBJ1-2; the D gene is possibly TRBD1 (5 bases). The CDR3 totals 13 residues. Germline V gives CDR1 MNHEY, CDR2 SVGAGI. V was cut by 10 bases and J by 2 bases, with 14 bases left in between.

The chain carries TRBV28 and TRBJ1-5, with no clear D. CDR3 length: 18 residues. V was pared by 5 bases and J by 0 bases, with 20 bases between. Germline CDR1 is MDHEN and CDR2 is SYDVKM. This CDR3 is CASSPLSGRLYSNQPQHF. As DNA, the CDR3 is TGTGCCAGCAGTCCCCTTAGTGGCAGACTTTATAGCAATCAGCCCCAGCATTTT.

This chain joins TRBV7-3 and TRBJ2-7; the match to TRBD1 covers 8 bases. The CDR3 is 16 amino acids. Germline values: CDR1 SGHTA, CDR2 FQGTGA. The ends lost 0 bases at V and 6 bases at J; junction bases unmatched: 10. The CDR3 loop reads CASSLTPGQGFREQYF. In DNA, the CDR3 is TGTGCCAGCAGCTTAACCCCCGGACAGGGTTTTCGCGAGCAGTACTTC.

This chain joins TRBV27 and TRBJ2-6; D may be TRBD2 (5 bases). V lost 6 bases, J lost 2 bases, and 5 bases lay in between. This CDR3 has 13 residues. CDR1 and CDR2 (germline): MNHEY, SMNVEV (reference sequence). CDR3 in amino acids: CASRRAGANVLTF. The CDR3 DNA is TGTGCCAGCAGGAGGGCTGGGGCCAACGTCCTGACTTTC. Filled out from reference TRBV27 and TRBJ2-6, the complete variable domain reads EAQVTQNPRYLITVTGKKLTVTCSQNMNHEYMSWYRQDPGLGLRQIYYSMNVEVTDKGDVPEGYKVSRKEKRNFPLILESPSPNQTSLYFCASRRAGANVLTFGAGSRLTVL.

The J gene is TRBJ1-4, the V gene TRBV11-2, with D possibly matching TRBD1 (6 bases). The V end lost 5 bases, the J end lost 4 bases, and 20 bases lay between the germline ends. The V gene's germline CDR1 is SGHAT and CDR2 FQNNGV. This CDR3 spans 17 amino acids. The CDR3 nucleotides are TGTGCCAGCAGCCATGGGGGCAGTGGGGGTAGTAATGAAAAACTGTTTTTT. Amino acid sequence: CASSHGGSGGSNEKLFF. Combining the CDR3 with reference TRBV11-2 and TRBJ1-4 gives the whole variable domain EAGVAQSPRYKIIEKRQSVAFWCNPISGHATLYWYQQILGQGPKLLIQFQNNGVVDDSQLPKDRFSAERLKGVDSTLKIQPAKLEDSAVYLCASSHGGSGGSNEKLFFGSGTQLSVL.

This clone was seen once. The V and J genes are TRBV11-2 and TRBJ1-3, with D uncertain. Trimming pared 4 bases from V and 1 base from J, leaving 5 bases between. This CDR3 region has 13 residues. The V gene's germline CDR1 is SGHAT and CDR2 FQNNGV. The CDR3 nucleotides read TGTGCCAGCAGCTCGGGTTCTGGAAACACCATATATTTT. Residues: CASSSGSGNTIYF.

CDR3 bases: TGTGCCAGCAGCTTAAATCCCCAGGTTATAAACGAGCAGTACTTC. Its translation: CASSLNPQVINEQYF. The chain joins TRBV7-3 to TRBJ2-7; D unclear. This CDR3 contains 15 residues. Germline V lookup: CDR1 SGHTA, CDR2 FQGTGA. Trimming removed 1 base from V and 5 bases from J, with 15 bases in between.

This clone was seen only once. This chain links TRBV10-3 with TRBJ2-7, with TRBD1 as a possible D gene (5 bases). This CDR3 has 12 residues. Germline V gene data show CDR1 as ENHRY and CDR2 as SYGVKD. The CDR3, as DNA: TGTGCTCTCGAAAGGGGTGCCCACGAGCAGTACTTC. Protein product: CALERGAHEQYF.

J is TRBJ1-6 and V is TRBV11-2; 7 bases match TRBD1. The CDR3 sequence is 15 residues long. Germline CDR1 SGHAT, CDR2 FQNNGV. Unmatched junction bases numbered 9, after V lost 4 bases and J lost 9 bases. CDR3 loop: CASSSLTGLGSPLHF. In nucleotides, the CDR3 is TGTGCCAGCAGCTCTTTGACAGGGTTGGGTTCACCCCTCCACTTT.

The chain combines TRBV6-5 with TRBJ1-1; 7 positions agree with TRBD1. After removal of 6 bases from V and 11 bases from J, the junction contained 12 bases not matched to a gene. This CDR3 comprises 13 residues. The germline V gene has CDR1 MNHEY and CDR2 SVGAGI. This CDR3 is CASRPPGGGDAFF. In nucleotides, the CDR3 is TGTGCCAGCAGACCTCCGGGAGGGGGCGATGCTTTCTTT.

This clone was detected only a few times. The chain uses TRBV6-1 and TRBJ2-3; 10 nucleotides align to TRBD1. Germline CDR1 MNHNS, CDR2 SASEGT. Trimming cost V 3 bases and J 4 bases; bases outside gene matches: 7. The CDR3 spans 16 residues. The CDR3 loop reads CASSDSPTGGPDTQYF. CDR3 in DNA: TGTGCCAGCAGTGATTCTCCGACAGGGGGCCCAGATACGCAGTATTTT.